These 19 T cell receptor beta chains originate from one sample sequenced in a study of blood T cells in healthy people across ages. A J-beta primer mix and a sample-barcoded 5' primer were used in a second PCR of roughly 7 to 12 cycles. Each CDR3 protein is one row after TCRdb ran MiXCR on the 5' RACE reads. The sample consists of about 290,000 distinct CDR3 sequences, less than 30% of them appearing once. The sequenced sample was blood. The receptors were gathered from a woman in her 70s in good health.

This clonotype was recorded a few times. This chain's CDR3 is CASSSREGGTEAFF. The CDR3 coding sequence is TGTGCCAGCAGTTCACGGGAGGGAGGGACTGAAGCTTTCTTT. The rearrangement joins TRBV3-1 to TRBJ1-1; no clear D gene. V was cut by 6 bases and J by 5 bases, with 16 bases left in between. CDR1 and CDR2 (germline): LGHDT, YNNKEL (reference sequence). This CDR3 spans 14 amino acids.

This clonotype was detected only a few times. The chain carries TRBV6-5 and TRBJ2-1; D is unresolved. The V end was cut by 6 bases, the J end by 5 bases, with 17 bases between. This CDR3 is built from 15 residues. Germline V gives CDR1 MNHEY, CDR2 SVGAGI. CDR3 amino acids: CASRKVDGSHNEQFF. DNA of the CDR3: TGTGCCAGCAGGAAGGTGGATGGGTCCCACAATGAGCAGTTCTTC.

The rearrangement links TRBV20-1 to TRBJ2-1, with 8 bases that match TRBD2. The CDR3 is 14 residues long. Germline V gene sequence: CDR1 DFQATT, CDR2 SNEGSKA (reference sequence). Trimming cost V 4 bases and J 5 bases; bases outside gene matches: 7. The CDR3 bases are TGCAGTGCTAAGCCGGCGGGAGGTCACAATGAGCAGTTCTTC. It translates to CSAKPAGGHNEQFF.

The V and J genes are TRBV19 and TRBJ1-1, with 10 bases aligning to TRBD1. The junction had 10 bases not matched to a gene; V was cut back by 9 bases and J by 9 bases. CDR3 length equals 13 residues. Per germline, CDR1 LNHDA and CDR2 SQIVND (reference sequence). In DNA, the CDR3 is TGTGCCAGCATGGGACAGGGGAGAGAAAAAGCTTTCTTT. Translation gives CASMGQGREKAFF.

V is TRBV27 and J is TRBJ2-1; TRBD1 matches at 8 bases. This CDR3 has 12 residues. J gave up 8 bases and V 6 bases, and 3 bases lay outside the gene matches. The V gene's germline CDR1 is MNHEY and CDR2 SMNVEV (reference sequence). In DNA, the CDR3 is TGTGCCAGCAGGACAGGGGACGATGAGCAGTTCTTC. Residues: CASRTGDDEQFF.

This sequence joins TRBV5-1 and TRBJ2-6; D is possibly TRBD2 (6 bases). The CDR3 spans 16 residues. Germline V gene data show CDR1 as SGHRS and CDR2 as YFSETQ. Deletions cut 3 bases from V and 2 bases from J, with 12 bases between. This chain's CDR3 is CASSSMAGTGANVLTF. The CDR3 bases are TGCGCCAGCAGCTCAATGGCGGGGACTGGGGCCAACGTCCTGACTTTC.

This clonotype is a singleton in its sample. This sequence joins TRBV20-1 and TRBJ2-7; D gene unclear. The assigned J gene may be wrong: the sequence end matches TRBJ2-1 better. Germline V lookup: CDR1 DFQATT, CDR2 SNEGSKA (reference sequence). The CDR3 spans 11 residues. The CDR3 DNA sequence: TGCAGTGCTGAAACACGAGATGAGCAGTTCTTC. Its translation: CSAETRDEQFF.

This clonotype was picked up a small number of times. V is TRBV11-2 and J is TRBJ2-1; the D gene is possibly TRBD2 (5 bases). The CDR3 loop spans 15 amino acids. Germline loops: CDR1 SGHAT, CDR2 FQNNGV. The germline V and J ends were trimmed by 5 bases and 9 bases, with 20 bases remaining between them. The CDR3 coding sequence is TGTGCCAGCAGCCCCGTAATGAGGGATGGGAGTGAGCAGTTCTTC. Protein product: CASSPVMRDGSEQFF.

This clonotype was detected ten times or more. This sequence joins TRBV12-3 or TRBV12-4 and TRBJ2-3; maybe TRBD2 (7 bases). V shed 1 base and J shed 11 bases, with 16 bases lying between them. CDR3 length equals 14 residues. The CDR3: CASSLEQGGVRQYF. As DNA, the CDR3 is TGTGCCAGCAGTTTAGAACAGGGAGGGGTAAGGCAGTATTTT.

This clonotype was seen a few times. The genes are TRBV9 and TRBJ2-1, with D hard to call. The J call is doubtful: the DNA matches TRBJ2-7 better. The CDR3 is made up of 12 amino acids. The germline gives CDR1 SGDLS, CDR2 YYNGEE. Here the CDR3 reads CASSGLGDEQYF. The CDR3 nucleotides are TGTGCCAGCAGCGGATTAGGAGACGAGCAGTACTTC.

In its sample, this clonotype was seen a few times. The V gene is TRBV9, the J gene TRBJ2-1; the match to TRBD2 covers 14 bases. Per the germline V gene, CDR1 is SGDLS and CDR2 is YYNGEE. This CDR3 spans 20 amino acids. V gave up 0 bases and J gave up 0 bases; unmatched junction bases: 8. CDR3 sequence: CASSVVETSGGVLSYNEQFF. The DNA of the CDR3 is TGTGCCAGCAGCGTAGTGGAGACTAGCGGGGGGGTCCTCTCCTACAATGAGCAGTTCTTC.

V and J are TRBV29-1 and TRBJ1-2, with 7 bases lining up with TRBD1. The V gene end was trimmed by 3 bases and the J gene end by 3 bases; junction bases not matched to a gene: 7. CDR3 length: 14 residues. The germline V gene has CDR1 SQVTM and CDR2 ANQGSEA. The CDR3 protein is CSVEAGTDYYGYTF. CDR3 in DNA: TGCAGCGTTGAGGCCGGGACAGATTACTATGGCTACACCTTC.

V gene TRBV7-2 combines with J gene TRBJ2-7; a weak D match, TRBD1 (5 bases). CDR1 and CDR2 (germline): SGHTA, FQGNSA. CDR3 length equals 15 residues. The ends were cut back, 3 bases at V and 4 bases at J, with 16 bases in the middle. In DNA, the CDR3 is TGTGCCAGCAGCTTGGGGCGAATGCCGAGTTACGAGCAGTACTTC. Encoded protein: CASSLGRMPSYEQYF.

The CDR3 sequence: CASSFGRNSGANVLTF. The CDR3 coding sequence is TGTGCCAGCAGTTTCGGACGAAACTCTGGGGCCAACGTCCTGACTTTC. V gene TRBV12-3 or TRBV12-4 combines with J gene TRBJ2-6; D uncertain. The V gene lost 3 bases and the J gene lost 0 bases, with 9 bases spanning the gap. CDR3 length equals 16 residues.

The chain has TRBV6-1 and TRBJ2-5; 11 positions agree with TRBD2. Per the germline V gene, CDR1 is MNHNS and CDR2 is SASEGT. This CDR3 spans 17 amino acids. With 4 bases clipped from V and 5 bases from J, the junction kept 12 bases outside the gene matches. The CDR3 DNA reads as TGTGCCAGCAGTGTATCAACTAGCGGGAGTTCTAAGGAGACCCAGTACTTC. Protein: CASSVSTSGSSKETQYF.

In its sample, this clonotype was seen a few times. This sequence joins TRBV20-1 and TRBJ2-1; 13 bases line up with TRBD2. The CDR3 is 14 amino acids. Trimming at V came to 8 bases and at J to 7 bases, leaving 8 bases not matched to a gene. Per germline, CDR1 DFQATT and CDR2 SNEGSKA (reference sequence). The CDR3 DNA reads TGCAGTTCACTAGCGGGGGGGCCCGGAAATGAGCAGTTCTTC. Its protein product is CSSLAGGPGNEQFF.

This rearrangement joins TRBV15 to TRBJ2-7, with D possibly matching TRBD1 (5 bases). This CDR3 is built from 14 residues. Germline V gene sequence: CDR1 LNHNV, CDR2 YYDKDF (reference sequence). Trimming took off 1 base at V and 3 bases at J, with 10 bases between the two ends. The CDR3 coding sequence is TGTGCCACCAGCAGAGCAGGGCCCGGCTACGAGCAGTACTTC. Its protein is CATSRAGPGYEQYF.

This clonotype turned up a few times. The rearrangement links TRBV7-3 to TRBJ2-3; possible D gene TRBD2, 5 bases. Per the germline V gene, CDR1 is SGHTA and CDR2 is FQGTGA. V was clipped by 2 bases and J by 4 bases, with 10 bases between them. This CDR3 region has 14 residues. As DNA, the CDR3 is TGTGCCAGCAGCTTATCCCCCGGGGCAGATACGCAGTATTTT. Amino acid sequence: CASSLSPGADTQYF.

There are a few counts of this clonotype. The CDR3 spells CASSSIAGIADTQYF. The DNA of the CDR3 is TGTGCCAGCAGCTCTATAGCGGGAATTGCAGATACGCAGTATTTT. J is TRBJ2-3 and V is TRBV11-2; the match to TRBD2 covers 8 bases. V shed 4 bases and J 4 bases; nucleotides not matched to a gene: 7. Germline lookup yields CDR1 SGHAT and CDR2 FQNNGV. The CDR3 is 15 residues long.